The 13 T cell receptor beta chains below come from one sample, sequenced in a study of technical replicates of blood from several donors. Profiled with immunoSEQ multiplex PCR; TCRdb holds only in-frame clones, not every one. The sample carries some 78,000 clones, 85% to 95% recorded once. The sample consisted of T cells isolated from PBMCs. The receptors stem from a human donor in good health.

The chain employs TRBV10-3 and TRBJ1-4; no firm D call. Germline CDR1 ENHRY, CDR2 SYGVKD. This CDR3 is built from 13 residues. Trimming pared 3 bases from V and 8 bases from J, leaving 10 bases between. The CDR3 sequence: CAISEGGPEKLFF. The CDR3 DNA follows: TGTGCCATCAGTGAAGGAGGGCCCGAAAAACTGTTTTTT.

V is TRBV6-5 and J is TRBJ2-7; D may be TRBD2 (5 bases). V was pared by 0 bases and J by 4 bases, with 10 bases between. CDR3 length: 14 residues. Germline assignment: CDR1 MNHEY and CDR2 SVGAGI. CDR3 residues: CASSYSGEGYEQYF. The DNA of the CDR3 is TGTGCCAGCAGTTACTCCGGGGAAGGGTACGAGCAGTACTTC.

Within the sample, this clone is medium-sized. V is TRBV19 and J is TRBJ1-1; D might be TRBD1 (6 bases). Germline V gene data show CDR1 as LNHDA and CDR2 as SQIVND (reference sequence). Trimming cost V 3 bases and J 7 bases, with 18 bases left between them. This CDR3 has 15 residues. The CDR3 coding sequence is TGTGCCAGTAGTATTCGTAAGGCAGGGGATGGTGAAGCTTTCTTT. This sequence encodes CASSIRKAGDGEAFF. The variable domain in full, completed from reference TRBV19 and TRBJ1-1, reads DGGITQSPKYLFRKEGQNVTLSCEQNLNHDAMYWYRQDPGQGLRLIYYSQIVNDFQKGDIAEGYSVSREKKESFPLTVTSAQKNPTAFYLCASSIRKAGDGEAFFGQGTRLTVV.

V gene TRBV28 combines with J gene TRBJ2-6; D unresolved. Trimming left V 10 bases short and J 0 bases short, with 10 bases between. This CDR3 region has 14 residues. Germline CDR1 reads MDHEN; CDR2 reads SYDVKM. For the CDR3, the DNA is TGTGCCACCCTGACAATCTCTGGGGCCAACGTCCTGACTTTC. This encodes CATLTISGANVLTF. Based on the CDR3 plus reference TRBV28 and TRBJ2-6, the full variable domain is DVKVTQSSRYLVKRTGEKVFLECVQDMDHENMFWYRQDPGLGLRLIYFSYDVKMKEKGDIPEGYSVSREKKERFSLILESASTNQTSMYLCATLTISGANVLTFGAGSRLTVL.

J is TRBJ2-7 and V is TRBV28; possibly TRBD1 for D (6 bases). The CDR3 totals 11 residues. The germline V gene encodes CDR1 MDHEN and CDR2 SYDVKM. Trimming took off 7 bases at V and 6 bases at J, with 10 bases between the two ends. CDR3 DNA: TGTGCCAGCACAACAGGGTTCGAGCAGTACTTC. It yields the protein CASTTGFEQYF.

V usage is TRBV6-5 and J usage is TRBJ2-7; D might be TRBD1 (6 bases). CDR3 length: 12 amino acids. Looked up from germline, CDR1 is MNHEY and CDR2 is SVGAGI. V was pared by 8 bases and J by 2 bases, with 10 bases between. As DNA, the CDR3 is TGTGCCAGCTTCGGACAGACCTACGAGCAGTACTTC. The encoded protein is CASFGQTYEQYF.

The chain couples TRBV7-2 to TRBJ2-7; TRBD1 matches at 11 bases. The germline CDR1 and CDR2 sequences are SGHTA and FQGNSA. The CDR3 extends over 16 amino acids. The V segment lost 2 bases and the J segment 0 bases; nucleotides outside the gene matches: 3. The CDR3 reads CASSLSGTGGSYEQYF. CDR3 coding DNA: TGTGCCAGCAGCTTATCCGGGACAGGGGGCTCCTACGAGCAGTACTTC.

The chain recombines TRBV6-1 with TRBJ2-3; TRBD2 matches 11 bases. Germline V gives CDR1 MNHNS, CDR2 SASEGT. V shed 2 bases and J 15 bases; nucleotides not matched to a gene: 16. The CDR3 sequence is 16 residues long. The CDR3 DNA reads as TGTGCCAGCAGTGAACCCCCTCTAGCGGGAGGTTCTCAAGGATATTTT. This sequence encodes CASSEPPLAGGSQGYF.

This clone showed up just once. The CDR3 protein is CASSVKTATEAFF. The CDR3 DNA reads TGCGCCAGCAGTGTTAAGACAGCCACTGAAGCTTTCTTT. The chain has TRBV10-2 and TRBJ1-1; possibly TRBD1 for D (5 bases). The V and J ends lost 4 bases and 4 bases respectively, with 10 bases between them. CDR1 and CDR2 (germline): WSHSY, SAAADI. The CDR3 covers 13 residues.

The chain has TRBV15 and TRBJ1-2; D is possibly TRBD1 (6 bases). Trimming left V 8 bases short and J 4 bases short, with 14 bases between. The CDR3 runs 13 residues. The germline gives CDR1 LNHNV, CDR2 YYDKDF (reference sequence). CDR3 nucleotide sequence: TGTGCCACCGAGGGGGAAGATTCCTATGGCTACACCTTC. This gives the protein CATEGEDSYGYTF.

The chain is built from TRBV9 and TRBJ2-7; 8 bases line up with TRBD2. The CDR3 has 16 residues. The V segment lost 4 bases and the J segment 0 bases; nucleotides outside the gene matches: 9. Per the germline V gene, CDR1 is SGDLS and CDR2 is YYNGEE. CDR3 sequence (DNA): TGTGCCAGCAGCCGGAGTAGCGGGATTAGCTCCTACGAGCAGTACTTC. This sequence encodes CASSRSSGISSYEQYF. Full variable domain (outside the CDR3, taken from reference TRBV9 and TRBJ2-7): DSGVTQTPKHLITATGQRVTLRCSPRSGDLSVYWYQQSLDQGLQFLIQYYNGEERAKGNILERFSAQQFPDLHSELNLSSLELGDSALYFCASSRSSGISSYEQYFGPGTRLTVT.

The chain is built from TRBV11-2 and TRBJ2-3; D remains ambiguous. Germline values: CDR1 SGHAT, CDR2 FQNNGV. V was pared by 2 bases and J by 2 bases, with 14 bases between. The CDR3 runs to 16 residues. The CDR3 region has the DNA TGTGCCAGCAGCTTATCGAGAGCGCATTACACAGATACGCAGTATTTT. Translated: CASSLSRAHYTDTQYF. The whole variable domain, filled in from reference TRBV11-2 and TRBJ2-3, reads EAGVAQSPRYKIIEKRQSVAFWCNPISGHATLYWYQQILGQGPKLLIQFQNNGVVDDSQLPKDRFSAERLKGVDSTLKIQPAKLEDSAVYLCASSLSRAHYTDTQYFGPGTRLTVL.

This clone has a single count. The chain couples TRBV5-8 to TRBJ2-7; 9 bases are shared with TRBD1. Trimming cost V 3 bases and J 7 bases; bases outside gene matches: 8. The germline gives CDR1 SGHTS, CDR2 YDEGEE. The CDR3 runs 14 residues. The CDR3 DNA is TGTGCCAGCAGCTCGGGACAGGGAATACTAGAGCAGTACTTC. Protein: CASSSGQGILEQYF. The whole variable domain, remainder taken from reference TRBV5-8 and TRBJ2-7, is EAGVTQSPTHLIKTRGQQATLRCSPISGHTSVYWYQQALGLGLQFLLWYDEGEERNRGNFPPRFSGRQFPNYSSELNVNALELEDSALYLCASSSGQGILEQYFGPGTRLTVT.